This T cell receptor (beta chain) was sequenced during a study of CD8 T cells in Susac syndrome. Trimming pared 3 bases from V and 7 bases from J, leaving 12 bases between. This CDR3 spans 12 amino acids. Germline loops: CDR1 DFQATT, CDR2 SNEGSKA (reference sequence). An input of about 0.5 to 1 ug of RNA was subjected to reverse transcription using random hexamers. One entry per CDR3 protein results from TCRdb running MiXCR on the immunoSEQ multiplex PCR reads. The table includes 150,000 to 200,000 distinct CDR3 sequences, roughly 92% detected once. This clonotype has just one count. Negative isolation was used for CD8+ and CD4+ T cells, and FACS enrichment was applied to TEMRA cells.

The sample consisted of CD4+ T cells from PBMCs. This chain uses TRBV20-1 with TRBJ1-1; D may be TRBD1 (5 bases). This receptor was obtained from a human donor in good health. The CDR3 DNA reads TGCAGTGCTAGGGGATTCGGGGGTGAAGCTTTCTTT. This translates into CSARGFGGEAFF.